Following are 9 T cell receptor beta chains from one sample sequenced in a study of technical replicates of blood from a few donors. The assay was immunoSEQ multiplex PCR, and TCRdb's table has in-frame clones only and misses some. This sample has 60,000 to 80,000 clones, with approximately 89% found just once. Sequencing used PBMCs. The receptors here all came from a human donor in good health. Some clones in this sample may be carry-over from other donors' samples.

The CDR3, as DNA: TGTGCCAGCAGCCCGAGCCAGGGGGTCACTGAAGCTTTCTTT. It is translated as CASSPSQGVTEAFF. The gene calls are TRBV9 and TRBJ1-1, with TRBD1 identical over 7 bases. In germline, CDR1 is SGDLS, CDR2 YYNGEE. The V segment lost 4 bases and the J segment 4 bases; nucleotides outside the gene matches: 7. There are 14 residues in the CDR3. The full variable domain, its missing parts supplied by reference TRBV9 and TRBJ1-1, is DSGVTQTPKHLITATGQRVTLRCSPRSGDLSVYWYQQSLDQGLQFLIQYYNGEERAKGNILERFSAQQFPDLHSELNLSSLELGDSALYFCASSPSQGVTEAFFGQGTRLTVV.

The chain uses TRBV13 and TRBJ2-7; 8 bases align to TRBD2. CDR3 size: 14 residues. The junction had 4 bases not matched to a gene; V was cut back by 5 bases and J by 1 base. Germline V gives CDR1 PRHDT, CDR2 FYEKMQ (reference sequence). The CDR3 loop reads CASSPRGGSYEQYF. CDR3 nucleotides: TGTGCCAGCAGCCCACGCGGGGGGTCCTACGAGCAGTACTTC.

This chain uses TRBV18 with TRBJ2-1, with D tentatively TRBD2 (5 bases). Trimming took off 0 bases at V and 9 bases at J, with 12 bases between the two ends. The CDR3 is 14 amino acids. Germline V gene lookup returns CDR1 KGHSH and CDR2 LQKENI. DNA of the CDR3: TGTGCCAGCTCACCACCGGACTCCGCTAGTGAGCAGTTCTTC. Protein product: CASSPPDSASEQFF.

The rearrangement links TRBV4-2 to TRBJ2-1, with a weak D call TRBD1 (5 bases). Germline V CDR1 and CDR2: LGHNA, YNFKEQ. This CDR3 comprises 17 residues. The germline V and J ends were trimmed by 0 bases and 5 bases, with 17 bases remaining between them. The CDR3 sequence is CASSQEPTGRNNNEQFF. Here the CDR3 DNA reads TGTGCCAGCAGCCAAGAACCCACAGGCCGAAATAACAATGAGCAGTTCTTC.

V gene TRBV2 combines with J gene TRBJ2-3, with D possibly being TRBD2 (5 bases). The CDR3 length is 13 residues. Trimming left V 8 bases short and J 6 bases short, with 15 bases between. The V gene's germline CDR1 is SNHLY and CDR2 FYNNEI. CDR3 coding DNA: TGTGCCAGCTACGAGCGGCACGGGGATACGCAGTATTTT. Translated, it gives CASYERHGDTQYF. The full variable domain, its missing parts supplied by reference TRBV2 and TRBJ2-3, is EPEVTQTPSHQVTQMGQEVILRCVPISNHLYFYWYRQILGQKVEFLVSFYNNEISEKSEIFDDQFSVERPDGSNFTLKIRSTKLEDSAMYFCASYERHGDTQYFGPGTRLTVL.

This sequence joins TRBV25-1 and TRBJ2-5, with D perhaps matching TRBD1 (6 bases). V lost 3 bases and J 4 bases, leaving 12 bases between the germline ends. The length of the CDR3 is 14 residues. The germline V gene encodes CDR1 MGHDK and CDR2 SYGVNS. The CDR3 DNA reads TGTGCCAGCAGTGAGTACCGGGACATAGAGACCCAGTACTTC. Its protein is CASSEYRDIETQYF. Complete variable domain (other parts from reference TRBV25-1 and TRBJ2-5): EADIYQTPRYLVIGTGKKITLECSQTMGHDKMYWYQQDPGMELHLIHYSYGVNSTEKGDLSSESTVSRIRTEHFPLTLESARPSHTSQYLCASSEYRDIETQYFGPGTRLLVL.

The chain carries TRBV19 and TRBJ1-5; a weak D match, TRBD1 (5 bases). The CDR3 consists of 13 residues. V was pared by 3 bases and J by 7 bases, with 10 bases between. CDR1 is LNHDA and CDR2 is SQIVND in the germline V gene (reference sequence). CDR3: CASSIGGYQPQHF. In DNA, the CDR3 is TGTGCCAGTAGTATTGGGGGGTACCAGCCCCAGCATTTT.

V usage is TRBV30 and J usage is TRBJ1-2, with 7 bases that match TRBD1. The CDR3 totals 12 residues. Germline assignment: CDR1 GTSNPN and CDR2 SVGIG (reference sequence). V dropped 5 bases and J dropped 4; count of bases not matched to a gene: 4. The CDR3, as DNA: TGTGCCTGGGACAGGGTCCGCTATGGCTACACCTTC. Its protein is CAWDRVRYGYTF.

The V and J genes are TRBV10-1 and TRBJ2-7, with 10 bases lining up with TRBD2. In germline, CDR1 is WNHNN, CDR2 SYGVQD (reference sequence). Trimming at V came to 5 bases and at J to 0 bases, leaving 10 bases not matched to a gene. The CDR3 is 17 amino acids. The CDR3 DNA is TGCGCCAGCAGTAGAGGTGCTAGCGGGGGTAGCTCCTACGAGCAGTACTTC. It specifies CASSRGASGGSSYEQYF.